The present T cell receptor (beta chain) was sequenced within a study of glioma-infiltrating T cells after dendritic cell vaccination. Study-wide results and limits: TCR clonality showed no direct relationship with survival.

This CDR3 comprises 14 residues. Germline V gene lookup returns CDR1 SGHDT and CDR2 YYEEEE. Using immunoSEQ multiplex PCR, the repertoire was profiled, and TCRdb retains in-frame clones only, with some absent. The sample has roughly 80,000 clones, around 90% seen once. This clone was seen a handful of times. Its antigen is currently unknown. The clonotype comes from a human donor with glioblastoma. The chain has TRBV5-6 and TRBJ2-5; a weak D match, TRBD1 (6 bases). The better agreement between TRBJ2-7 and the DNA end casts doubt on the J call. The material sequenced was blood, taken before dendritic cell vaccination. CDR3 region: CASSFLQGTYEQYF. CDR3 sequence (DNA): TGTGCCAGCAGCTTTTTACAGGGCACCTACGAGCAGTACTTC.